The 31 T cell receptor beta chains below come from one sample, sequenced in a study of regulatory T cells in long-lasting Graves disease. Regarding time point: newly diagnosed GD, antithyroid drugs for less than 3 months. Extracted PBMC RNA gave rise to the TCR library. Construction of TCR beta libraries relied on iRepertoire HTBI primers and on Arm-PCR targeting CDR3 regions. TCRdb reprocessed the multiplex PCR reads with MiXCR, giving one entry per CDR3 protein. The profile covers some 320,000 distinct CDR3 sequences, with approximately 20% appearing a single time and less than 40% taken by the ten largest. The sequencing here drew on peripheral blood mononuclear cells (PBMCs), taken at new diagnosis, from a patient treated with antithyroid drugs. The source of these receptors is a female donor with Graves disease.

In its sample, this clonotype was seen many times. V usage is TRBV2 and J usage is TRBJ1-2, with D possibly TRBD1 on 5 matching bases. Trimming pared 3 bases from V and 4 bases from J, leaving 9 bases between. Germline CDR1 is SNHLY and CDR2 is FYNNEI. The CDR3 runs 13 residues. CDR3 in DNA: TGTGCCAGCAGTGATTTTGGGGCCTATGGCTACACCTTC. This codes for CASSDFGAYGYTF.

This clonotype was found many times. The V gene is TRBV29-1, the J gene TRBJ2-7, with D perhaps matching TRBD2 (6 bases). Trimming cost V 3 bases and J 12 bases, with 15 bases left between them. Looked up from germline, CDR1 is SQVTM and CDR2 is ANQGSEA. The CDR3 has 11 residues. The CDR3 DNA reads TGCAGCGTTGACAGGGCGGGAATCCTGTACTTC. Translated, it gives CSVDRAGILYF.

Comment on this clonotype: This may stem from a read error, because a much larger clone lies one nucleotide away. V and J are TRBV11-3 and TRBJ1-4; tentative D call: TRBD1 (6 bases). V shed 4 bases and J shed 8 bases, with 20 bases lying between them. This CDR3 region has 16 residues. CDR1 is SGHNT and CDR2 is YENEEA in the germline V gene. The CDR3: CASSSGQRGSKEKLFF. As DNA, the CDR3 is TGTGCCAGCAGCTCAGGCCAGAGGGGGAGTAAAGAAAAACTGTTTTTT.

This clonotype was detected only a few times. The chain links TRBV9 to TRBJ2-7; no clear D. CDR1 and CDR2 (germline): SGDLS, YYNGEE. Between the trimmed V and J ends, which lost 0 bases and 3 bases, there was a span of 13 bases. The CDR3 runs to 15 residues. The CDR3 sequence is CASSVGPAIDYEQYF. In nucleotides, the CDR3 is TGTGCCAGCAGCGTAGGGCCTGCTATTGACTACGAGCAGTACTTC.

This clonotype was counted at least ten times. This chain joins TRBV9 and TRBJ2-3; 8 bases align to TRBD1. CDR1 and CDR2 from the germline V gene are SGDLS and YYNGEE. Germline trimming cut 2 bases from V and 4 bases from J; bases unmatched to any gene: 6. The CDR3 spans 15 residues. Written as DNA, the CDR3 is TGTGCCAGCAGCGTGGGGGACAGGAGGGCAGATACGCAGTATTTT. Its translation is CASSVGDRRADTQYF.

This clonotype was recorded many times. The rearrangement uses TRBV20-1 and TRBJ2-1; TRBD2 matches at 10 bases. CDR3 size: 14 residues. Trimming removed 5 bases from V and 9 bases from J; junction bases left unmatched: 10. CDR1 DFQATT and CDR2 SNEGSKA come from the germline V gene (reference sequence). The CDR3 DNA reads as TGCAGTGCTGGGACAGCGGGAGGGCCGAGTGAGCAGTTCTTC. Translation gives CSAGTAGGPSEQFF.

This clonotype turned up a few times. V is TRBV20-1 and J is TRBJ1-5, with D possibly matching TRBD1 (5 bases). The germline V gene has CDR1 DFQATT and CDR2 SNEGSKA (reference sequence). The germline V and J ends were trimmed by 6 bases and 0 bases, with 18 bases remaining between them. The length of the CDR3 is 16 residues. The CDR3 sequence: CSAPMSGGGSNQPQHF. The CDR3 bases are TGCAGTGCCCCCATGAGCGGGGGGGGTAGCAATCAGCCCCAGCATTTT.

Ten or more counts support this clonotype. The gene calls are TRBV30 and TRBJ2-3; TRBD1 matches 7 bases. CDR1 is GTSNPN, CDR2 SVGIG, per germline (reference sequence). The CDR3 loop spans 14 amino acids. Trimming removed 1 base from V and 1 base from J; junction bases left unmatched: 2. The CDR3 protein is CAWSAGTGTDTQYF. The CDR3 coding sequence is TGTGCCTGGAGTGCGGGGACAGGCACAGATACGCAGTATTTT.

A word on this clonotype: Since no conserved phenylalanine or tryptophan closes the CDR3, a read error is the likely cause. The DNA is omitted, as the CDR3 cannot be located on it reliably, and the CDR3 follows TCRdb's listing. This chain joins TRBV2 and TRBJ2-5. The CDR3 extends over 13 residues, inclusive of both ends. Germline values: CDR1 SNHLY, CDR2 FYNNEI. The CDR3: CATAHQFQETLYV.

This chain links TRBV7-2 with TRBJ2-4, with 7 bases matching TRBD2. CDR1 is SGHTA, CDR2 FQGNSA, per germline. The J segment lost 9 bases and the V segment lost 5 bases, leaving 7 bases of the junction unmatched. The CDR3 consists of 13 residues. The CDR3 region is CASSGGGLSIQYF. The CDR3, as DNA: TGTGCCAGCAGCGGCGGGGGTCTAAGCATTCAGTACTTC. Full variable domain (remainder filled in from reference TRBV7-2 and TRBJ2-4): GAGVSQSPSNKVTEKGKDVELRCDPISGHTALYWYRQSLGQGLEFLIYFQGNSAPDKSGLPSDRFSAERTGGSVSTLTIQRTQQEDSAVYLCASSGGGLSIQYFGAGTRLSVL.

V and J are TRBV12-3 or TRBV12-4 and TRBJ2-3; no firm D call. The V end lost 7 bases, the J end lost 10 bases, and 12 bases lay between the germline ends. CDR3 length equals 11 residues. The CDR3 loop reads CASNLGWAQYF. CDR3 DNA sequence: TGTGCCAGCAACCTGGGGTGGGCGCAGTATTTT.

A remark on this clonotype: It may be a read error: a sequence one base away is much more abundant. The chain has TRBV2 and TRBJ1-4; D remains ambiguous. CDR1 and CDR2 from the germline V gene are SNHLY and FYNNEI. Trimming took off 11 bases at V and 7 bases at J, with 11 bases between the two ends. This CDR3 is 11 amino acids long. The CDR3 loop reads CAGPALEKLFF. The CDR3 DNA reads TGTGCCGGCCCTGCCCTTGAAAAACTGTTTTTT.

This clonotype was recorded many times. This chain uses TRBV9 with TRBJ2-7; 11 nucleotides match TRBD2. CDR3 size: 16 residues. CDR1 is SGDLS, CDR2 YYNGEE, per germline. J was trimmed by 7 bases and V by 4 bases; bases with no gene match: 13. Written as DNA, the CDR3 is TGTGCCAGCAGCCCCGCTAGCGGGAGGACGCTCGGGGAGCAGTACTTC. It codes for CASSPASGRTLGEQYF.

A word on this clonotype: A far larger clone is one nucleotide away, so this likely arose from a read error. CDR3 nucleotides: TGTGCCAGCAGTTTCGACGGGGGCTCCTACAATGAGCTGTTCTTC. This encodes CASSFDGGSYNELFF. The J gene is TRBJ2-5, the V gene TRBV11-2; D tentatively reads TRBD1 or TRBD2 (6 bases each). Germline CDR1 reads SGHAT; CDR2 reads FQNNGV. This CDR3 region has 15 residues.

This clonotype showed up many times. The rearrangement uses TRBV6-2 or TRBV6-3 and TRBJ1-2; D not certain. The CDR3 totals 13 residues. The V gene's germline CDR1 is MNHEY and CDR2 SVGEGT. Trimming left V 8 bases short and J 2 bases short, with 12 bases between. CDR3 nucleotides: TGTGCCAGCGGTGACACCCGAAACTATGGCTACACCTTC. It yields the protein CASGDTRNYGYTF.

The sample holds many counts of this clonotype. The chain is built from TRBV11-1 and TRBJ2-7, with 9 nucleotides matching TRBD1. The V segment lost 4 bases and the J segment 2 bases; nucleotides outside the gene matches: 6. This CDR3 has 15 amino acids. Germline V gene data show CDR1 as SGHAT and CDR2 as FQDESV (reference sequence). The CDR3 loop reads CASSWDRVSPYEQYF. The CDR3 DNA reads TGTGCCAGCAGCTGGGACAGGGTGTCCCCCTACGAGCAGTACTTC.

Worth noting for this clonotype: Given a far larger clone just one base away, this is likely a sequencing read error. The J gene is TRBJ2-1, the V gene TRBV12-3 or TRBV12-4, with D perhaps being TRBD1 or TRBD2 (5 bases each). The CDR3 extends over 14 amino acids. The CDR3 sequence: CASNLPGPGETRYF. The CDR3 DNA is TGTGCCAGCAACCTCCCGGGACCTGGGGAGACCCGGTACTTC.

This clonotype was found many times. The rearrangement joins TRBV12-3 or TRBV12-4 to TRBJ2-1; no definite D call. V lost 3 bases and J 6 bases, leaving 9 bases between the germline ends. The CDR3 runs to 13 residues. The CDR3 protein is CASSFIVGNEQFF. The CDR3 bases are TGTGCCAGCAGTTTTATAGTGGGCAATGAGCAGTTCTTC.

This clonotype has ten or more counts. This chain links TRBV19 with TRBJ1-5; 9 bases agree with TRBD1. Germline CDR1 LNHDA, CDR2 SQIVND (reference sequence). Unmatched junction bases numbered 11, after V lost 6 bases and J lost 11 bases. CDR3 size: 14 residues. The CDR3 loop is CASRTGTGSGTQHF. CDR3 bases: TGTGCCAGTAGAACCGGGACAGGGAGTGGGACCCAGCATTTT.

V is TRBV11-2 and J is TRBJ2-1, with D perhaps TRBD1 or TRBD2 (5 bases each). Germline lookup yields CDR1 SGHAT and CDR2 FQNNGV. Trimming shortened V by 1 base and J by 0 bases, and 13 bases separated the two germline ends. The CDR3 is made up of 17 amino acids. This CDR3 is CASSLGDGAFSYNEQFF. In nucleotides, the CDR3 is TGTGCCAGCAGCTTAGGCGACGGGGCGTTCTCCTACAATGAGCAGTTCTTC.

The table lists this clonotype with many counts. The chain uses TRBV10-3 and TRBJ1-1, with a tentative D call TRBD1 (5 bases). Germline V lookup: CDR1 ENHRY, CDR2 SYGVKD. The germline V and J ends were trimmed by 6 bases and 1 base, with 18 bases remaining between them. The CDR3 has 16 amino acids. CDR3: CAISRDVVGWNTEAFF. The CDR3 DNA is TGTGCCATCAGCCGGGACGTCGTGGGTTGGAACACTGAAGCTTTCTTT.

Ten or more counts support this clonotype. The chain combines TRBV30 with TRBJ2-1; either TRBD1 or TRBD2 may fit D (5 bases each). The J call could be wrong; TRBJ2-5 is a better fit for the DNA end. This CDR3 is built from 13 residues. Germline V lookup: CDR1 GTSNPN, CDR2 SVGIG (reference sequence). The CDR3 region is CAWSGTRGETQYF. As DNA, the CDR3 is TGTGCCTGGAGTGGAACTAGGGGCGAGACCCAGTACTTC.

This clonotype was seen at least ten times. The chain uses TRBV3-1 and TRBJ2-5; perhaps TRBD2 as D (6 bases). Germline CDR1 LGHDT, CDR2 YNNKEL (reference sequence). The CDR3 is made up of 15 amino acids. V lost 4 bases to trimming and J lost 2 bases, with 14 bases between them. The CDR3 region is CASSRSRRGQETQYF. The CDR3 DNA sequence: TGTGCCAGCAGCCGGAGTAGGCGGGGACAAGAGACCCAGTACTTC.

In this sample, this clonotype turned up many times. The chain has TRBV5-1 and TRBJ2-7; 8 nucleotides match TRBD1. The germline V gene encodes CDR1 SGHRS and CDR2 YFSETQ. The CDR3 is 15 residues long. V was pared by 4 bases and J by 4 bases, with 10 bases of the junction left unmatched. The chain's CDR3 is CASSQPGQDLYEQYF. As DNA, the CDR3 is TGCGCCAGCAGCCAGCCGGGACAGGACCTTTACGAGCAGTACTTC. Full variable domain (remainder filled in from reference TRBV5-1 and TRBJ2-7): KAGVTQTPRYLIKTRGQQVTLSCSPISGHRSVSWYQQTPGQGLQFLFEYFSETQRNKGNFPGRFSGRQFSNSRSEMNVSTLELGDSALYLCASSQPGQDLYEQYFGPGTRLTVT.

In its sample, this clonotype was seen many times. The CDR3 spells CASSPHIISTEAFF. In nucleotides, the CDR3 is TGCGCCAGCAGCCCGCACATAATTAGCACTGAAGCTTTCTTT. The chain is built from TRBV4-1 and TRBJ1-1; no firm D call. V lost 4 bases to trimming and J lost 4 bases, with 13 bases between them. Germline CDR1 MGHRA, CDR2 YSYEKL. The CDR3 sequence is 14 residues long.

Turning to this clonotype: A far bigger clonotype differs at one base, so this is likely a read error. The DNA for the CDR3 is TGTGCCAGCTGTTACTCGGGTAGGCGACAGGAAGCTTTCTTT. Its translation is CASCYSGRRQEAFF. J is TRBJ1-1 and V is TRBV6-2 or TRBV6-3; D is possibly TRBD1 (5 bases). The CDR3 extends over 14 amino acids. Germline CDR1 reads MNHEY; CDR2 reads SVGEGT.

This clonotype has a handful of counts. This chain links TRBV5-1 with TRBJ2-5; 16 nucleotides agree with TRBD2. V lost 4 bases to trimming and J lost 7 bases; unmatched junction nucleotides: 7. The germline V gene encodes CDR1 SGHRS and CDR2 YFSETQ. This CDR3 contains 16 residues. The CDR3 here is CASSPGLAGGFVTQYF. CDR3 DNA: TGCGCCAGCAGCCCGGGACTAGCGGGAGGGTTTGTGACCCAGTACTTC.

This clonotype was counted between two and nine times. The chain uses TRBV7-8 and TRBJ2-7, with D unclear. Germline CDR1 is SGHVS and CDR2 is FQNEAQ. CDR3 length: 14 amino acids. V lost 4 bases, J lost 4 bases, and 14 bases lay in between. CDR3 DNA: TGTGCCAGCAGCTCCGACCCTCTCAATTACGAGCAGTACTTC. This gives the protein CASSSDPLNYEQYF.

The sample holds many counts of this clonotype. The chain carries TRBV5-4 and TRBJ2-2; TRBD2 matches at 8 bases. CDR1 and CDR2 from the germline V gene are SGHNT and YYREEE (reference sequence). The CDR3 length is 14 residues. J was trimmed by 6 bases and V by 5 bases; bases with no gene match: 6. DNA of the CDR3: TGTGCCAGCAGTCCGGCTAGCGGGCCCGGGGAGCTGTTTTTT. This codes for CASSPASGPGELFF.

This chain links TRBV5-1 with TRBJ2-3; 8 bases are shared with TRBD2. This CDR3 spans 14 amino acids. The J segment lost 6 bases and the V segment lost 2 bases, leaving 5 bases of the junction unmatched. Germline CDR1 is SGHRS and CDR2 is YFSETQ. CDR3 amino acids: CASSLAGVGDTQYF. CDR3 nucleotides: TGCGCCAGCAGCTTAGCGGGAGTAGGGGATACGCAGTATTTT.

As regards this clonotype: A far larger clone is just one base off, so this is likely a read error. The chain recombines TRBV19 with TRBJ2-1, with 9 positions matching TRBD1. Germline-derived CDR1 and CDR2 are LNHDA and SQIVND (reference sequence). CDR3 length: 15 amino acids. V was clipped by 6 bases and J by 10 bases; unmatched bases: 13. The CDR3 bases are TGTGCCAGTAGGGGGACAGGGAGGAGCTCCTACGAGCAGTTCTTC. Translated, it gives CASRGTGRSSYEQFF.